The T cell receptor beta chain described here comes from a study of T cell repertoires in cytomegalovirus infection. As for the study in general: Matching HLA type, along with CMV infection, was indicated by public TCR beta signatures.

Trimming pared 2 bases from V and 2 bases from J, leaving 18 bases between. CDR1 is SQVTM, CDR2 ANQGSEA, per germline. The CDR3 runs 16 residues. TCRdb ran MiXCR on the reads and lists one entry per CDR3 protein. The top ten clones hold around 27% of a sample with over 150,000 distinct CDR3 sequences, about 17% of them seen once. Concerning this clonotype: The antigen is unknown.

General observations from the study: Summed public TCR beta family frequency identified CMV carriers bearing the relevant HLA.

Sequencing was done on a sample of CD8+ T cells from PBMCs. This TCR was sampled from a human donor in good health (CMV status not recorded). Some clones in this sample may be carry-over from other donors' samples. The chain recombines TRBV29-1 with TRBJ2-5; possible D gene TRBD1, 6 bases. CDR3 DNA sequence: TGCAGCGTTGAACTTTCGGGACAACCTGTTCAAGAGACCCAGTACTTC. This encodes CSVELSGQPVQETQYF.